This entry concerns a single TCR beta chain. Deletions cut 1 base from V and 7 bases from J, with 14 bases between. The CDR3 loop spans 15 amino acids. The germline gives CDR1 SGHTA, CDR2 FQGNSA. This entry comes from a study of blood T cell repertoires in COVID-19. At the level of the study: Sites in the United States, Italy and Spain provided acute and convalescent COVID-19 samples. T cells, B-cell-depleted T cells, or PBMCs provided the cDNA or gDNA that served as material.

Authors' methods: By means of reference gene primer amplification, nucleated cell counts were estimated. The repertoire was sequenced with immunoSEQ multiplex PCR; TCRdb's copy has only in-frame clones and lacks some. V and J calls and clone size follow that table, whereas D and trimming were derived from the DNA. In the table there are a few hundred thousand clones, 70% to 90% of which are singletons. The genes are TRBV7-2 and TRBJ1-5; TRBD1 is a possible D gene (5 bases). This TCR derives from a woman in her forties or fifties who had recovered from COVID-19. The sample taken for sequencing was peripheral blood. CDR3 coding DNA: TGTGCCAGCAGCTTAGGCCCGACAGTAAACCAGCCCCAGCATTTT. This sequence encodes CASSLGPTVNQPQHF.